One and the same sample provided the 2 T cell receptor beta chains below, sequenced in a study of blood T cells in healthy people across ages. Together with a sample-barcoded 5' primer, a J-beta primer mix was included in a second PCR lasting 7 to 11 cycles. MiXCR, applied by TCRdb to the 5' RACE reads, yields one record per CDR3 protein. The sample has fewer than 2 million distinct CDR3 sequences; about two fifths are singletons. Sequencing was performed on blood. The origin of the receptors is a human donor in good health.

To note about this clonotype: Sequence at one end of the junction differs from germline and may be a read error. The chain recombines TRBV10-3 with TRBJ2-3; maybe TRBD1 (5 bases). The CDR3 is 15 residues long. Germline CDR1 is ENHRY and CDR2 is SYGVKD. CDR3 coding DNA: TGTGCCATCAGTGAGAGGGGCGGTGGTACAGATACGCGGTATTTT. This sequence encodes CAISERGGGTDTRYF.

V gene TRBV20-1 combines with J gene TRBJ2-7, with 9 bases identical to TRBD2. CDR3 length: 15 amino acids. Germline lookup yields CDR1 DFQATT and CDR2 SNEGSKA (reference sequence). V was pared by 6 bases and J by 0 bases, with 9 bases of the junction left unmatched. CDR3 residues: CSALVSGGPSYEQYF. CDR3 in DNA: TGCAGTGCCCTCGTTAGCGGGGGCCCCTCCTACGAGCAGTACTTC.